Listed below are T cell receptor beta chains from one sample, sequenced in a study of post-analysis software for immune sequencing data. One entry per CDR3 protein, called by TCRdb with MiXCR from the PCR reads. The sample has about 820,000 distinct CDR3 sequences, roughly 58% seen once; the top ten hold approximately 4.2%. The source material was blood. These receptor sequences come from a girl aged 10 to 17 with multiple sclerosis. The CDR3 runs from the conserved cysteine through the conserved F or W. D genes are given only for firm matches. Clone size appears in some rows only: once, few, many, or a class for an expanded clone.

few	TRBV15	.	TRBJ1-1	CATSRAGTEAFF	TGTGCCACCAGCAGAGCGGGTACTGAAGCTTTCTTT
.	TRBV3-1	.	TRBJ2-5	CASSQDWASQETQYF	TGTGCCAGCAGCCAAGATTGGGCTAGCCAGGAGACCCAGTACTTC
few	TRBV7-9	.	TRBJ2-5	CASSSPLEGETQYF	TGTGCCAGCAGCTCGCCCCTGGAGGGAGAGACCCAGTACTTC
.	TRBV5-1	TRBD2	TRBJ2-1	CASSLALAGGPRDEQFF	TGCGCCAGCAGCTTGGCCCTAGCGGGGGGGCCGAGGGATGAGCAGTTCTTC
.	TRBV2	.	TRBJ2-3	CASSESRATQYF	TGTGCCAGCAGTGAATCGCGGGCGACGCAGTATTTT
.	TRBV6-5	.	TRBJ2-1	CASSPTASNEQFF	TGTGCCAGCAGCCCCACGGCTAGCAATGAGCAGTTCTTC
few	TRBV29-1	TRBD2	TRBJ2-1	CSVARLAGVGEQFF	TGCAGCGTTGCGCGGCTAGCGGGAGTTGGCGAGCAGTTCTTC
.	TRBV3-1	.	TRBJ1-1	CASSLGTRSNTEAFF	TGTGCCAGCAGCCTGGGTACGAGGTCGAACACTGAAGCTTTCTTT
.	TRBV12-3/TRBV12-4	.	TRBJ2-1	CASGKVLAPNNEQFF	TGTGCCAGCGGAAAGGTACTAGCACCCAACAATGAGCAGTTCTTC
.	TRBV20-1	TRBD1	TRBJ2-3	CSALLGGGGTDTQYF	TGCAGTGCCCTACTAGGGGGCGGAGGCACAGATACGCAGTATTTT